Reported below is one T cell receptor beta chain. This specimen belongs to a study of T-cell reconstitution after alpha-beta-depleted transplantation in children. Library preparation (for TCRbeta) was performed with unique molecular identifiers. TCRdb analysed the PCR reads with MiXCR anew, one entry per CDR3 protein. The repertoire holds over 550,000 distinct CDR3 sequences, with over 9.5% as singletons. Material: PBMCs from the stem cell graft donor, obtained from the stem cell graft. The clonotype was recovered from a human donor who donated a stem cell graft to a child with acute myeloid leukemia.

CDR3 loop: CASSPPWDEPGNSEQFF. The CDR3 bases are TGTGCCAGCAGCCCCCCCTGGGACGAACCGGGGAACAGTGAGCAGTTCTTC. V is TRBV7-9 and J is TRBJ2-1; D assignment may be TRBD1 or TRBD2 (5 bases each). The CDR3 totals 17 residues. Germline V gene sequence: CDR1 SEHNR, CDR2 FQNEAQ (reference sequence). Trimming shortened V by 5 bases and J by 9 bases, and 26 bases separated the two germline ends.